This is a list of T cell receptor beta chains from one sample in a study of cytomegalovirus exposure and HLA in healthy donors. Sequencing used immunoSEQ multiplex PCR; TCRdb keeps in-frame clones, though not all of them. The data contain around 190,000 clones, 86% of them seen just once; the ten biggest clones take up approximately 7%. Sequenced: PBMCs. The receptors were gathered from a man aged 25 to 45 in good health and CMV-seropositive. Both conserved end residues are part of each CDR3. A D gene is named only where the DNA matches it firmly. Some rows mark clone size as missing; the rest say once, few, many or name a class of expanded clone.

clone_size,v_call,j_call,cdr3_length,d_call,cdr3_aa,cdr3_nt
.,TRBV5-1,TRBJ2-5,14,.,CASSLGMGKETQYF,TGCGCCAGCAGCTTGGGAATGGGTAAAGAGACCCAGTACTTC
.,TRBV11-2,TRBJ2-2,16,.,CASSFGRERVTGELFF,TGTGCCAGCAGCTTTGGTCGCGAGCGGGTCACCGGGGAGCTGTTTTTT
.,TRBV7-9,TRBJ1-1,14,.,CASSFPQVGGLAFF,TGTGCCAGCAGCTTTCCCCAGGTGGGGGGTCTGGCTTTCTTT
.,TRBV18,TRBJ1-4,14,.,CASSSTKLQEKLFF,TGTGCCAGCTCATCCACCAAACTTCAAGAAAAACTGTTTTTT
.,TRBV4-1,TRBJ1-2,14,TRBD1,CASSVLQGAWGYTF,TGCGCCAGCAGCGTACTACAGGGGGCTTGGGGCTACACCTTC
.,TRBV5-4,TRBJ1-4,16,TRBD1,CASSPDAGQRNEKLFF,TGTGCCAGCAGCCCGGACGCGGGACAGCGAAATGAAAAACTGTTTTTT
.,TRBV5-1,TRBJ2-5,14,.,CASSLGRKEETQYF,TGCGCCAGCAGCCTCGGGAGAAAGGAAGAGACCCAGTACTTC
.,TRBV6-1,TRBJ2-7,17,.,CASSEAWRGENSYEQYF,TGTGCCAGCAGTGAAGCGTGGCGGGGCGAGAACTCCTACGAGCAGTACTTC
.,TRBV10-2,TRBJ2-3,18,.,CASSESVGGRVATDTQYF,TGCGCCAGCAGTGAGTCTGTCGGGGGTAGGGTGGCCACAGATACGCAGTATTTT
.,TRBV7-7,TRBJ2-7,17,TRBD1,CAPPGQGNSLASYEQYF,TGTGCTCCACCGGGACAGGGGAATTCACTAGCGTCCTACGAGCAGTACTTC
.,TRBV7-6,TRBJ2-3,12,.,CASSPYRDTQYF,TGTGCCAGCAGCCCCTATCGAGATACGCAGTATTTT
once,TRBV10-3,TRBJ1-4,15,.,CAISAGGSSDEKLFF,TGTGCCATCAGTGCGGGGGGTTCAAGCGATGAAAAACTGTTTTTT
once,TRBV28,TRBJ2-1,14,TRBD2,CASSGTISYNEQFF,TGTGCCAGTAGCGGGACGATCAGTTACAATGAGCAGTTCTTC
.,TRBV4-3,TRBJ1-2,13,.,CASSPEPNYGYTF,TGCGCCAGCAGCCCAGAGCCTAACTATGGCTACACCTTC
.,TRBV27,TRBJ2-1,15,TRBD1,CASSPDRGRVNEQFF,TGTGCCAGCAGTCCGGACAGGGGGCGCGTAAATGAGCAGTTCTTC
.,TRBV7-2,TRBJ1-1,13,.,CASSSVIMIEAFF,TGTGCCAGCAGCTCCGTAATAATGATTGAAGCTTTCTTT
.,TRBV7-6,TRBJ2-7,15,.,CASSLEFAQTYEQYF,TGTGCCAGCAGCTTAGAATTTGCTCAAACCTACGAGCAGTACTTC
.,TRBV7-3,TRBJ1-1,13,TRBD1,CASSSDRATEAFF,TGTGCCAGCAGCTCTGACAGGGCCACTGAAGCTTTCTTT
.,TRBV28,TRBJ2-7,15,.,CASSPLRQGSYEQYF,TGTGCCAGCAGTCCCTTGAGGCAGGGGTCCTACGAGCAGTACTTC
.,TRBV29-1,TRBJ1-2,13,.,CSVRAGDNYGYTF,TGCAGCGTTCGGGCAGGGGATAACTATGGCTACACCTTC
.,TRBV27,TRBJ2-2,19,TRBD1,CASSSYGLGQGGNTGELFF,TGTGCCAGCAGTTCATATGGCCTCGGACAGGGGGGGAACACCGGGGAGCTGTTTTTT
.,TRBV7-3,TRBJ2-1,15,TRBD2,CASSTKAGLYNEQFF,TGTGCCAGCAGCACCAAAGCGGGACTCTACAATGAGCAGTTCTTC
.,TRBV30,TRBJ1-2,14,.,CAWSVSPESYGYTF,TGTGCCTGGAGTGTAAGTCCGGAAAGCTATGGCTACACCTTC
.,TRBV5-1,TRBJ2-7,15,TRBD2,CASSLRGGRSYEQYF,TGCGCCAGCAGCTTACGCGGGGGGCGCTCCTACGAGCAGTACTTC
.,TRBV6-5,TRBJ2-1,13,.,CASSYTNSNEQFF,TGTGCCAGCAGTTACACCAACTCTAATGAGCAGTTCTTC
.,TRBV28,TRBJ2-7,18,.,CASTAGTARGPPLYEQYF,TGTGCCAGCACCGCGGGGACGGCAAGGGGGCCACCCCTCTACGAGCAGTACTTC
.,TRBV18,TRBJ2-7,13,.,CASSPPAVSEQYF,TGTGCCAGCTCACCACCCGCCGTTTCCGAGCAGTACTTC
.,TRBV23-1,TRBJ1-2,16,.,CASSHLGSLGPYGYTF,TGCGCCAGCAGTCACCTCGGCTCCCTAGGGCCCTATGGCTACACCTTC
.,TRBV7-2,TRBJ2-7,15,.,CASSQGPGGTYEQYF,TGTGCCAGCAGCCAGGGTCCAGGGGGGACCTACGAGCAGTACTTC
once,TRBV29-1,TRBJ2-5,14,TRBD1,CSASRDRRQETQYF,TGCAGCGCATCCCGGGACAGGCGACAAGAGACCCAGTACTTC
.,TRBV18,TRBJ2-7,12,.,CASSPSHYEQYF,TGTGCCAGCTCACCAAGCCACTACGAGCAGTACTTC
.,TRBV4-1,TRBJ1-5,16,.,CASSQVFVASNQPQHF,TGCGCCAGCAGCCAAGTTTTCGTTGCTAGCAATCAGCCCCAGCATTTT
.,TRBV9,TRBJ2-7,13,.,CASSVESFYEQYF,TGTGCCAGCAGCGTAGAGTCATTCTACGAGCAGTACTTC
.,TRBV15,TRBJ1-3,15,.,CATSRARDSGNTIYF,TGTGCCACCAGCAGAGCAAGGGACTCTGGAAACACCATATATTTT
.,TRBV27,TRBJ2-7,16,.,CRNRVLICQTRFWQYF,TGTCGTAACAGGGTTTTGATTTGTCAAACCCGCTTTTGGCAGTACTTC
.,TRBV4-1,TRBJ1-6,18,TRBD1,CASSQEADFGQGISPLHF,TGCGCCAGCAGCCAAGAGGCCGACTTCGGACAGGGAATCTCACCCCTCCACTTT
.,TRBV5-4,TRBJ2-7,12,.,CASSVIEAQQYF,TGTGCCAGCAGCGTGATTGAAGCCCAGCAGTACTTC
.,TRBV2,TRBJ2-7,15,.,CASSDLGLTSYEQYF,TGTGCCAGCAGTGACCTGGGACTGACATCCTACGAGCAGTACTTC
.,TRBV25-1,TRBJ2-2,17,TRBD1,CASSPSPGGANTGELFF,TGTGCCAGCAGTCCAAGTCCAGGGGGCGCGAACACCGGGGAGCTGTTTTTT
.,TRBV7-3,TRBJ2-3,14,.,CASSLGRNTDTQYF,TGTGCCAGCAGCTTAGGGCGAAACACAGATACGCAGTATTTT
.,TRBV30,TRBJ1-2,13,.,CAWSPSGNYGYTF,TGTGCCTGGAGCCCGAGTGGTAACTATGGCTACACCTTC
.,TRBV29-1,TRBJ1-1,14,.,CSVELDSPDTEAFF,TGCAGCGTTGAACTGGACAGTCCAGACACTGAAGCTTTCTTT
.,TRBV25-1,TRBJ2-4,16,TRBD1,CASSPDAGTGLNIQYF,TGTGCCAGCAGTCCTGACGCAGGGACAGGATTAAACATTCAGTACTTC
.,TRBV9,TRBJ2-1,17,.,CASSAYIVGGQYNEQFF,TGTGCCAGCAGCGCCTATATTGTGGGAGGACAGTACAATGAGCAGTTCTTC
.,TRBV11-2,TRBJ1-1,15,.,CASSSFREGSTEAFF,TGTGCCAGCAGCTCTTTCAGGGAGGGAAGCACTGAAGCTTTCTTT
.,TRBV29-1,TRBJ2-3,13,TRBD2,CSVEGGGKDTQYF,TGCAGCGTTGAGGGCGGGGGGAAAGATACGCAGTATTTT
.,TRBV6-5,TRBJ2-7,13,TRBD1,CATTGGTGEEQYF,TGTGCCACAACCGGGGGGACAGGGGAAGAGCAGTACTTC
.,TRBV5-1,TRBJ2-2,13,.,CASSGAGPGELFF,TGCGCCAGCAGCGGGGCGGGTCCCGGGGAGCTGTTTTTT
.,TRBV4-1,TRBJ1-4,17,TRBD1,CASSQDPQDRVNEKLFF,TGCGCCAGCAGCCAAGATCCACAGGACAGGGTAAATGAAAAACTGTTTTTT
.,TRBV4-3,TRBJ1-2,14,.,CASSQDRFGFGYTF,TGCGCCAGCAGCCAAGATCGATTTGGGTTTGGCTACACCTTC
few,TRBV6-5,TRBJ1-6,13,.,CASSYYVNSPLHF,TGTGCCAGCAGTTACTATGTCAATTCACCCCTCCACTTT
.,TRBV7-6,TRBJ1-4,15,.,CASSPSGHINEKLFF,TGTGCCAGCAGCCCGAGTGGACATATCAATGAAAAACTGTTTTTT